The rows below give T cell receptor beta chains drawn from one sample of a study of ipilimumab plus nivolumab after autologous stem cell transplantation. Clones were read by immunoSEQ multiplex PCR, and TCRdb kept only the in-frame ones, dropping some. The sample records fewer than 20,000 clones, 75% to 85% being singletons. Sequences were derived from PBMCs, sampled in a trial of ipilimumab plus nivolumab as post-transplant consolidation. These receptors came from a male donor with diffuse large B-cell lymphoma. The CDR3 runs from the conserved cysteine through the conserved F or W. The D gene is left open where the match is weak. Where a row states a size, it is once, few, many or the class of an expanded clone; other rows omit it.

>TRBJ1-2|TRBV2|.|TRBD1
CASTWTGSNGYTF
TGTGCCAGCACGTGGACAGGGTCTAATGGCTACACCTTC
>TRBJ2-7|TRBV9|.|TRBD2
CASSVSSGGPHEQYF
TGTGCCAGCAGCGTAAGTAGCGGGGGGCCCCACGAGCAGTACTTC
>TRBJ1-1|TRBV5-1|.|.
CASKADTEAFF
TGCGCCAGCAAGGCAGACACTGAAGCTTTCTTT
>TRBJ2-7|TRBV5-8|few|.
CASSWGSRDSSYEQYF
TGTGCCAGCAGCTGGGGATCGAGGGACTCCTCCTACGAGCAGTACTTC
>TRBJ2-3|TRBV7-9|.|TRBD2
CASSLRRLAGGTDTQYF
TGTGCCAGCAGCTTACGTCGGCTAGCGGGAGGCACAGATACGCAGTATTTT
>TRBJ1-1|TRBV7-2|.|.
CASSRGVEAFF
TGTGCCAGCAGCCGTGGCGTTGAAGCTTTCTTT
>TRBJ1-1|TRBV10-2|.|.
CASSPPLSTTEAFF
TGCGCCAGCAGTCCGCCACTATCGACCACTGAAGCTTTCTTT
>TRBJ2-1|TRBV2|few|TRBD1
CASSVRGGAAYNEQFF
TGTGCCAGCAGTGTCAGAGGGGGCGCGGCTTATAATGAGCAGTTCTTC
>TRBJ1-2|TRBV15|.|.
CATNRRGYTF
TGTGCCACCAACAGACGCGGCTACACCTTC
>TRBJ2-5|TRBV5-1|once|.
CASSSVGETQYF
TGCGCCAGCAGCTCGGTCGGGGAGACCCAGTACTTC
>TRBJ2-4|TRBV19|once|TRBD2
CASSPKTSGGVAKNIQYF
TGTGCCAGTAGTCCGAAGACTAGCGGGGGGGTAGCCAAAAACATTCAGTACTTC
>TRBJ2-1|TRBV14|.|TRBD2
CASSQLAGWGGNEQFF
TGTGCCAGCAGCCAGCTAGCGGGTTGGGGGGGGAATGAGCAGTTCTTC
>TRBJ2-2|TRBV5-1|.|.
CASSSGGVAGELFF
TGCGCCAGCAGCTCCGGCGGAGTTGCCGGGGAGCTGTTTTTT
>TRBJ1-3|TRBV6-6|.|TRBD1
CASSRPGTAGNTIYF
TGTGCCAGCAGCCGACCAGGGACAGCCGGAAACACCATATATTTT
>TRBJ2-1|TRBV6-1|once|TRBD2
CASGRGGSSYNEQFF
TGTGCCAGCGGTCGGGGCGGGAGCTCCTACAATGAGCAGTTCTTC
>TRBJ2-7|TRBV7-8|.|.
CASSLSPIGEQYF
TGTGCCAGCAGCTTATCCCCTATCGGCGAGCAGTACTTC
>TRBJ2-2|TRBV25-1|.|TRBD1
CASSDPGQGNTGELFF
TGTGCCAGCAGTGATCCCGGACAGGGGAACACCGGGGAGCTGTTTTTT
>TRBJ2-2|TRBV6-1|once|.
CASSEALRGYTGELFF
TGTGCCAGCAGTGAAGCGCTCCGGGGTTACACCGGGGAGCTGTTTTTT
>TRBJ2-5|TRBV18|.|.
CASSPPSNRVSETQYF
TGTGCCAGCTCACCACCTAGTAACAGGGTTTCCGAGACCCAGTACTTC
>TRBJ2-6|TRBV7-9|.|.
CASSLQGGSGANVLTF
TGTGCCAGCAGCCTACAGGGTGGGTCTGGGGCCAACGTCCTGACTTTC
>TRBJ2-7|TRBV4-1|.|.
CASSQVMGFKVDEQYF
TGCGCCAGCAGCCAAGTGATGGGCTTTAAAGTCGACGAGCAGTACTTC
>TRBJ2-5|TRBV5-1|few|TRBD1
CASSPGQGGETQYF
TGCGCCAGCAGCCCGGGACAGGGAGGAGAGACCCAGTACTTC
>TRBJ1-5|TRBV6-5|.|TRBD1
CASSRQGYSNQPQHF
TGTGCCAGCAGCCGACAGGGGTATAGCAATCAGCCCCAGCATTTT
>TRBJ2-7|TRBV27|.|.
CARPRGGHNLEQYF
TGTGCCCGGCCCCGAGGGGGACATAATCTCGAGCAGTACTTC
>TRBJ1-1|TRBV5-6|.|.
CASSSRWVTEAFF
TGTGCCAGCAGCTCGCGATGGGTCACTGAAGCTTTCTTT
>TRBJ1-6|TRBV13|.|.
CASSSGLKRYNSPLHF
TGTGCCAGCAGCTCAGGACTAAAACGATATAATTCACCCCTCCACTTT
>TRBJ2-7|TRBV5-1|.|.
CASSLGGGFYEQYF
TGCGCCAGCAGCTTGGGAGGGGGGTTCTACGAGCAGTACTTC
>TRBJ2-6|TRBV9|.|.
CASSVGRWANVLTF
TGTGCCAGCAGCGTAGGAAGATGGGCCAACGTCCTGACTTTC
>TRBJ1-4|TRBV30|.|.
CAWRRVLTNEKLFF
TGTGCCTGGAGGAGGGTTCTTACTAATGAAAAACTGTTTTTT
>TRBJ2-7|TRBV29-1|.|.
CSVGKGAWEQYF
TGCAGCGTTGGTAAAGGGGCCTGGGAGCAGTACTTC
>TRBJ1-2|TRBV19|.|TRBD1
CASSPFWTGFGYTF
TGTGCCAGTAGTCCTTTTTGGACAGGGTTTGGCTACACCTTC
>TRBJ1-1|TRBV2|.|.
CASSTRGLDTEAFF
TGTGCCAGCAGCACCCGGGGGCTAGACACTGAAGCTTTCTTT
>TRBJ1-3|TRBV5-1|.|.
CASSLLGQTSSGNTIYF
TGCGCCAGCAGCTTGTTAGGACAGACGAGCTCTGGAAACACCATATATTTT
>TRBJ2-5|TRBV18|.|.
CASSPRREETQYF
TGTGCCAGCTCACCGCGACGGGAAGAGACCCAGTACTTC
>TRBJ2-1|TRBV19|.|.
CASSIRPGKSEQFF
TGTGCCAGTAGTATACGTCCGGGGAAAAGTGAGCAGTTCTTC
>TRBJ2-1|TRBV7-9|.|TRBD2
CASSPPRAGEHNEQFF
TGTGCCAGCTCCCCCCCTAGAGCGGGGGAACACAATGAGCAGTTCTTC
>TRBJ2-7|TRBV4-1|once|.
CASSQMIGQGGNTPLDEQYF
TGCGCCAGCAGCCAAATGATAGGGCAGGGGGGAAATACCCCCCTTGACGAGCAGTACTTC
>TRBJ2-1|TRBV18|.|TRBD1
CASSSTGINEQFF
TGTGCCAGCTCATCGACAGGGATCAATGAGCAGTTCTTC
>TRBJ1-4|TRBV4-1|.|.
CASSQEAPGEGEKLFF
TGCGCCAGCAGCCAAGAAGCTCCGGGAGAAGGGGAAAAACTGTTTTTT
>TRBJ2-7|TRBV7-2|.|.
CASSLATGHEQYF
TGTGCCAGCAGCTTAGCGACGGGGCACGAGCAGTACTTC
>TRBJ2-1|TRBV7-9|.|TRBD2
CASGLAGGPGNEQFF
TGTGCCAGCGGCCTAGCGGGGGGGCCCGGCAATGAGCAGTTCTTC
>TRBJ2-7|TRBV19|.|.
CASSIRDTFYEQYF
TGTGCCAGTAGTATCCGGGACACGTTCTACGAGCAGTACTTC
>TRBJ2-7|TRBV11-2|.|.
CASSASFGAYEQYF
TGTGCCAGCAGCGCGTCTTTTGGGGCCTACGAGCAGTACTTC
>TRBJ2-7|TRBV5-1|.|.
CASSESYEQYF
TGCGCCAGCAGCGAATCCTACGAGCAGTACTTC
>TRBJ1-2|TRBV6-6|.|.
CASSYDIAYGYTF
TGTGCCAGCAGTTACGACATAGCTTATGGCTACACCTTC
>TRBJ2-7|TRBV5-8|.|.
CASSSTFLFEQYF
TGTGCCAGCAGCTCCACCTTCCTCTTCGAGCAGTACTTC
>TRBJ2-7|TRBV18|.|.
CASSPNSGYEQYF
TGTGCCAGCTCCCCAAACTCGGGCTACGAGCAGTACTTC
>TRBJ2-6|TRBV11-3|once|TRBD2
CASSSGLAGHSGANVLTF
TGTGCCAGCAGCTCGGGACTAGCGGGACACTCTGGGGCCAACGTCCTGACTTTC
>TRBJ2-7|TRBV5-6|.|.
CASSLDGTGNSYEQYF
TGTGCCAGCAGCTTGGACGGGACGGGTAACTCCTACGAGCAGTACTTC
>TRBJ2-1|TRBV11-3|.|TRBD2
CASSWGAASGRNEQFF
TGTGCCAGCAGCTGGGGGGCGGCTAGCGGGAGGAATGAGCAGTTCTTC
>TRBJ2-6|TRBV19|.|TRBD1
CASSFMTGGSGANVLTF
TGTGCCAGTAGTTTCATGACAGGGGGCTCTGGGGCCAACGTCCTGACTTTC